This T cell receptor (beta chain) was captured in a study of naive and memory T cell subsets. Study outcomes and limitations: TCR counts from RNA may reflect activation-linked expression changes.

Cells stained for CD3, CD4, CD8, CD45RA and CD27 were sorted into four subsets. CDR1 is MNHNS and CDR2 is SASEGT in the germline V gene. Trimming cost V 7 bases and J 4 bases, with 8 bases left between them. This CDR3 region has 11 residues. As concerns this clonotype: Its antigen is unknown.

An equimolar mix of two oligonucleotides served as the beta constant-region primer for TRBC1 and TRBC2. TCRdb used MiXCR to reprocess the UMI-ligation and nested PCR reads, holding one entry per CDR3 protein. The sample lists tens of thousands of distinct CDR3 sequences; roughly 14% were seen once. This chain links TRBV6-1 with TRBJ2-7, with D tentatively TRBD2 (5 bases). What was sequenced was central memory CD4+ T cells from blood. The TCR sequence derives from a human donor in good health. The CDR3 is CASNGGYEQYF. The DNA of the CDR3 is TGTGCCAGCAACGGCGGGTACGAGCAGTACTTC.